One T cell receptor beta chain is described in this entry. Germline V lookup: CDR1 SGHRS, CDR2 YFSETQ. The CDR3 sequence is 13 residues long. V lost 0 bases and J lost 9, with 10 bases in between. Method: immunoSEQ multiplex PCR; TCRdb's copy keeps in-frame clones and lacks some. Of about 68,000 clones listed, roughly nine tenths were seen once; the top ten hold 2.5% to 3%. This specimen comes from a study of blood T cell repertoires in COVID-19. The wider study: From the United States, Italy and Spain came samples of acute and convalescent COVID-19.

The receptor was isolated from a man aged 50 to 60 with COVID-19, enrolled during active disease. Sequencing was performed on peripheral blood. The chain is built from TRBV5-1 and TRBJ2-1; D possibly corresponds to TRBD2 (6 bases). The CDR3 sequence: CASSLGAGREQFF. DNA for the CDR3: TGCGCCAGCAGCTTGGGGGCGGGACGTGAGCAGTTCTTC. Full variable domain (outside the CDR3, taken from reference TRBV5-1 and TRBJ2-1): KAGVTQTPRYLIKTRGQQVTLSCSPISGHRSVSWYQQTPGQGLQFLFEYFSETQRNKGNFPGRFSGRQFSNSRSEMNVSTLELGDSALYLCASSLGAGREQFFGPGTRLTVL.